This TCR beta chain was captured by sequencing in a study of T cell clones after liver transplantation. The wider study: TCRbeta sequencing after a pre-transplant mixed lymphocyte reaction identified graft-donor-reactive clones, later tracked in post-transplant blood. Study-level results: Graft donor-reactive T cells possibly entered the graft instead of undergoing deletion. Post-transplant, graft-donor-reactive CD4 TCRbeta sequences in blood dropped significantly in most of the 8 subjects.

This CDR3 has 18 residues. V lost 6 bases and J lost 0; bases outside the gene matches: 9. The V gene's germline CDR1 is SGHTA and CDR2 FQGNSA. Comments on this clone: Its specificity is not known.

Sequencing was performed with immunoSEQ multiplex PCR; in TCRdb, only in-frame clones are kept and a portion is missing. Found here are tens of thousands of clones, around four fifths of them singletons; the top ten hold 2.1%. The clonotype comes from a human patient who received a liver transplant. T cells may partly derive from the graft donor. The sample consisted of CD4+ T cells from blood, taken around 50 months after liver transplant. The V gene is TRBV7-2, the J gene TRBJ2-3; 13 nucleotides agree with TRBD2. CDR3 DNA: TGTGCCAGCAGTCTTTCGACTAGCGGGGGGCCTAGCACAGATACGCAGTATTTT. Its translation is CASSLSTSGGPSTDTQYF.